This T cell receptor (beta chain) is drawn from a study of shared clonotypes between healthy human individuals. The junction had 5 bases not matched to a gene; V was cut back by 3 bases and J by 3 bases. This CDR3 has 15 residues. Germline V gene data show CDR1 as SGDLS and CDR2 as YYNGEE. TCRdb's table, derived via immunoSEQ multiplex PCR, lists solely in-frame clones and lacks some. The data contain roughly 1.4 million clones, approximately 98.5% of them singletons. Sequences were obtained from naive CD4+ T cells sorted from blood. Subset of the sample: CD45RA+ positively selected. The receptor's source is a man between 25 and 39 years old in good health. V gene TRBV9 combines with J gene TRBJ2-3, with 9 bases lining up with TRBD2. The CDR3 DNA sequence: TGTGCCAGCAGCGCCGGGACTAGCATTACAGATACGCAGTATTTT. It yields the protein CASSAGTSITDTQYF.